This T cell receptor beta chain is from a study of blood T cell repertoires in COVID-19. Study in general: Acute and convalescent COVID-19 samples came from the United States, Italy and Spain. PBMCs, B-cell-depleted T cells, or T cells provided the cDNA or gDNA that made up the material.

Participants came from fewer than 25 US areas, aged roughly 18 to 89 years. As originally analysed: Quantification of nucleated cells was approximated via reference gene primer amplification. The assay was immunoSEQ multiplex PCR, and TCRdb's table has in-frame clones only and misses some. The DNA gave D and trimming, while V, J and clone size come from that table. The table shows hundreds of thousands of clones, with 89% occurring only once. Material: PBMCs or T cells enriched from blood (not recorded which). The receptor's source is a man aged 60-69 years who had recovered from COVID-19.

The CDR3 nucleotides are TGTGCCAGCTCAGTAGGCCTGGGCGATCAGCCCCAGCATTTT. Its translation is CASSVGLGDQPQHF. The chain has TRBV18 and TRBJ1-5; D uncertain. CDR1 is KGHSH, CDR2 LQKENI, per germline. The CDR3 runs to 14 residues. Deletions cut 5 bases from V and 5 bases from J, with 13 bases between.